This entry concerns a single TCR beta chain. Antigen unknown. These data come from a study of T cells after posttransplantation cyclophosphamide. The study's findings and limits: Later post-transplant blood repertoires were often dominated by donor CD8+ memory clones. Skin or GI-infiltrating T cells shared few TRB sequences with blood. Recipient CMV seropositivity and CMV reactivation strongly tracked TRB clonality.

Methotrexate plus calcineurin inhibitor accompanied controls' myeloablative marrow transplants; sampling was 1 year later. Trimming removed 8 bases from V and 5 bases from J, with 18 bases in between. The CDR3 has 14 residues. Germline lookup yields CDR1 MDHEN and CDR2 SYDVKM. The repertoire was sequenced with immunoSEQ multiplex PCR; TCRdb's copy has only in-frame clones and lacks some. The sample holds fewer than 25,000 clones, 70% to 90% seen once. The input for sequencing was PBMCs, taken after an allogeneic stem cell transplant with a calcineurin inhibitor and methotrexate. The gene calls are TRBV28 and TRBJ2-5; D is possibly TRBD1 (6 bases). This receptor was taken from a female patient between 50 and 59 years old who received an allogeneic stem cell transplant from an unrelated donor, was CMV-positive, and had chronic GVHD only. These T cells may partly come from the graft donor. The CDR3 DNA follows: TGTGCCAGCGTGGGGGCAGCGGACCGGGAGACCCAGTACTTC. It specifies CASVGAADRETQYF.